The entry that follows covers one T cell receptor beta chain sequence. Its target is unknown. This sample was taken from a study of vaccination effects on CD4 cells after COVID-19. Viral peptide pools were used in the ViraFEST assay to expand antigen-specific CD4+ T cells, and sequencing came afterward. Culturing for roughly 9 days preceded CD4+ T cell isolation. Testing of the vaccine recipients showed negative nucleocapsid antibodies and no prior SARS-CoV-2 infection. V lost 6 bases and J 3 bases, leaving 11 bases between the germline ends. This CDR3 spans 14 amino acids. CDR1 and CDR2 (germline): SNHLY, FYNNEI. Sequencing used immunoSEQ multiplex PCR; TCRdb keeps in-frame clones, though not all of them. This sample has 50,000 or so clones, with just under 80% found just once.

The TCR sequence derives from a human donor who received a COVID-19 vaccine. This material consisted of CD4+ T cells from PBMCs cultured with HCoV-OC43 spike peptides, taken before COVID-19 vaccination. Subset noted: HCoV-OC43 spike overlapping peptide pool stimulation. This sequence joins TRBV2 and TRBJ2-2, with a tentative D call TRBD1 (6 bases). The CDR3 DNA reads as TGTGCCAGCAGAAACAGGGACGACACCGGGGAGCTGTTTTTT. Translated: CASRNRDDTGELFF.